The 15 T cell receptor beta chains listed next were all sequenced from one sample in a study of blood T cell repertoires in COVID-19. Some clones are missing from TCRdb's copy, which holds only in-frame ones; the method was immunoSEQ multiplex PCR. Of approximately 190,000 clones listed, roughly 80% are singletons. Sample: peripheral blood. The source of these receptors is a woman aged 60-75 years with COVID-19, enrolled during active disease.

J is TRBJ2-1 and V is TRBV19; 8 nucleotides align to TRBD2. Germline values: CDR1 LNHDA, CDR2 SQIVND (reference sequence). This CDR3 contains 15 residues. The V gene end was trimmed by 1 base and the J gene end by 9 bases; junction bases not matched to a gene: 8. CDR3 in DNA: TGTGCCAGTAGTATAGTAGTAGCGGGACATAGTGAGCAGTTCTTC. As protein: CASSIVVAGHSEQFF.

The genes are TRBV9 and TRBJ2-2; 10 bases line up with TRBD2. Germline CDR1 SGDLS, CDR2 YYNGEE. CDR3 length: 24 residues. The ends lost 0 bases at V and 2 bases at J; junction bases unmatched: 25. The DNA for the CDR3 is TGTGCCAGCAGCGTAGCTTTTTCCGGGGTAGGGCGGCAACGGACTAGCGGTAACACCGGGGAGCTGTTTTTT. Amino acids: CASSVAFSGVGRQRTSGNTGELFF.

This clone has at least ten counts. The chain carries TRBV7-2 and TRBJ1-2; D is undetermined. The CDR3 sequence is 13 residues long. The V gene's germline CDR1 is SGHTA and CDR2 FQGNSA. The V end lost 4 bases, the J end lost 1 base, and 7 bases lay between the germline ends. CDR3 sequence (DNA): TGTGCCAGCAGCTCTGACAATAACTATGGCTACACCTTC. The encoded protein is CASSSDNNYGYTF. The full variable domain, completed using reference TRBV7-2 and TRBJ1-2, is GAGVSQSPSNKVTEKGKDVELRCDPISGHTALYWYRQSLGQGLEFLIYFQGNSAPDKSGLPSDRFSAERTGGSVSTLTIQRTQQEDSAVYLCASSSDNNYGYTFGSGTRLTVV.

The chain joins TRBV2 to TRBJ1-4, with 7 positions matching TRBD1. Germline-derived CDR1 and CDR2 are SNHLY and FYNNEI. The CDR3 consists of 14 residues. V shed 5 bases and J 8 bases; nucleotides not matched to a gene: 8. The CDR3 DNA reads as TGTGCCAGCAGTTTCCGGGACAGTCAAGAAAAACTGTTTTTT. Amino acid sequence: CASSFRDSQEKLFF.

The gene calls are TRBV25-1 and TRBJ1-5; 7 bases align to TRBD1. The CDR3 loop spans 14 amino acids. V was clipped by 6 bases and J by 4 bases; unmatched bases: 6. The germline V gene has CDR1 MGHDK and CDR2 SYGVNS. In DNA form, the CDR3 reads TGTGCCAGCAGACAGACAGGGTCGAATCAGCCCCAGCATTTT. It yields the protein CASRQTGSNQPQHF.

The rearrangement links TRBV9 to TRBJ1-3; D unresolved. Germline V gene sequence: CDR1 SGDLS, CDR2 YYNGEE. CDR3 size: 15 residues. Trimming left V 4 bases short and J 1 base short, with 12 bases between. The CDR3 here is CASSSGGSSGNTIYF. In DNA, the CDR3 is TGTGCCAGCAGCTCGGGTGGGTCTTCTGGAAACACCATATATTTT.

V and J are TRBV18 and TRBJ2-3; 7 nucleotides match TRBD2. Germline CDR1 and CDR2: KGHSH and LQKENI. V lost 6 bases and J lost 0; bases outside the gene matches: 6. This CDR3 spans 15 amino acids. The CDR3 loop reads CASSLLAKSTDTQYF. CDR3 in DNA: TGTGCCAGCTCCCTACTAGCGAAGAGCACAGATACGCAGTATTTT. Drawing the rest from reference TRBV18 and TRBJ2-3, the complete variable domain is NAGVMQNPRHLVRRRGQEARLRCSPMKGHSHVYWYRQLPEEGLKFMVYLQKENIIDESGMPKERFSAEFPKEGPSILRIQQVVRGDSAAYFCASSLLAKSTDTQYFGPGTRLTVL.

The V and J genes are TRBV6-6 and TRBJ1-2, with 7 bases that match TRBD1. This CDR3 has 14 residues. The V gene end was trimmed by 7 bases and the J gene end by 8 bases; junction bases not matched to a gene: 13. Germline assignment: CDR1 MNHNY and CDR2 SVGAGI (reference sequence). The CDR3 nucleotides read TGTGCCAGCATCTTCCGGGACAGCGGGGGAGGCTACACCTTC. Translation gives CASIFRDSGGGYTF.

The gene calls are TRBV6-1 and TRBJ2-7; D not certain. This CDR3 is 13 amino acids long. The V end was cut by 1 base, the J end by 8 bases, with 12 bases between. Germline V gene lookup returns CDR1 MNHNS and CDR2 SASEGT. CDR3 amino acids: CASSEGAPTQQYF. In nucleotides, the CDR3 is TGTGCCAGCAGTGAAGGGGCACCGACACAGCAGTACTTC.

This clone appeared once. J is TRBJ2-6 and V is TRBV27; 8 bases match TRBD1. CDR3 length: 18 residues. Germline V gene sequence: CDR1 MNHEY, CDR2 SMNVEV (reference sequence). V trimming: 2 bases; J trimming: 1 base; junction bases outside the gene matches: 7. CDR3 nucleotide sequence: TGTGCCAGCAGTTTACCCGGACAGGGAAGTTCTGGGGCCAACGTCCTGACTTTC. Translated: CASSLPGQGSSGANVLTF.

The chain carries TRBV5-5 and TRBJ1-5; 8 bases are shared with TRBD1. The CDR3 contains 16 residues. The V segment lost 0 bases and the J segment 6 bases; nucleotides outside the gene matches: 8. CDR1 and CDR2 (germline): SGHKS, YYEKEE (reference sequence). CDR3: CASSLVEDRVGQPQHF. CDR3 nucleotides: TGTGCCAGCAGCTTGGTAGAGGACAGGGTCGGTCAGCCCCAGCATTTT.

The chain is built from TRBV5-6 and TRBJ1-3, with a tentative D call TRBD1 (5 bases). The CDR3 spans 17 residues. The germline CDR1 and CDR2 sequences are SGHDT and YYEEEE. V was trimmed by 4 bases and J by 0 bases, leaving 17 bases between them. In nucleotides, the CDR3 is TGTGCCAGCAGCCAATCCCCTAAGGGGCACTCTGGAAACACCATATATTTT. As protein: CASSQSPKGHSGNTIYF.

The J gene is TRBJ2-1, the V gene TRBV5-1, with a possible D match to TRBD1 (6 bases). Trimming took off 4 bases at V and 10 bases at J, with 12 bases between the two ends. Germline CDR1 reads SGHRS; CDR2 reads YFSETQ. CDR3 length equals 12 residues. DNA of the CDR3: TGCGCCAGCAGCCCGCCAGGGGTAGAGCAGTTCTTC. As protein: CASSPPGVEQFF.

This chain uses TRBV4-3 with TRBJ1-3, with D unclear. Looked up from germline, CDR1 is LGHNA and CDR2 is YSLEER. V was pared by 0 bases and J by 4 bases, with 10 bases between. There are 15 residues in the CDR3. As DNA, the CDR3 is TGCGCCAGCAGCCAAGAACGGAGCTCAGGAAACACCATATATTTT. It translates to CASSQERSSGNTIYF.

A few counts support this clone. V gene TRBV9 combines with J gene TRBJ1-6; D unclear. In germline, CDR1 is SGDLS, CDR2 YYNGEE. CDR3 size: 14 residues. The V and J ends lost 4 bases and 0 bases respectively, with 5 bases between them. CDR3 in DNA: TGTGCCAGCAGCCCAGGCTCCTATAATTCACCCCTCCACTTT. Protein sequence: CASSPGSYNSPLHF. The variable domain in full, with the rest retrieved from reference TRBV9 and TRBJ1-6, is DSGVTQTPKHLITATGQRVTLRCSPRSGDLSVYWYQQSLDQGLQFLIQYYNGEERAKGNILERFSAQQFPDLHSELNLSSLELGDSALYFCASSPGSYNSPLHFGNGTRLTVT.